A selection of T cell receptor beta chains follows, all from one sample in a study of blood T cell repertoires in COVID-19. Produced via immunoSEQ multiplex PCR; TCRdb's table is partial and in-frame only. The data contain roughly 130,000 clones, 84% of them singletons. The sequenced sample was peripheral blood. These receptors were taken from a man aged 25-45 years with COVID-19, enrolled during active disease. CDR3s include the opening cysteine and the closing phenylalanine or tryptophan. Fields, in order: clone size, D gene, J gene, V gene, CDR3 protein, CDR3 DNA. D genes are given only for firm matches. Size tells how often a clone was seen (once, few, many) or the class of an expanded clone, and some rows leave it out.

size: NA
D: NA
J: TRBJ1-5
V: TRBV5-1
CDR3: CASSLTGINQPQHF
DNA: TGCGCCAGCAGCTTGACAGGGATCAATCAGCCCCAGCATTTT

size: NA
D: NA
J: TRBJ1-1
V: TRBV10-1
CDR3: CASSPSGLPEAFF
DNA: TGCGCCAGCAGTCCCTCGGGACTGCCCGAAGCTTTCTTT

size: NA
D: NA
J: TRBJ1-6
V: TRBV14
CDR3: CASSQDYSPLHF
DNA: TGTGCCAGCAGCCAAGACTATTCACCCCTCCACTTT

size: NA
D: NA
J: TRBJ2-3
V: TRBV3-1/TRBV3-2
CDR3: CASSSGRNSPYF
DNA: TGTGCCAGCAGCTCAGGCCGGAACAGCCCGTATTTT

size: NA
D: TRBD1
J: TRBJ2-5
V: TRBV28
CDR3: CASSSSQGAKETQYF
DNA: TGTGCCAGCAGTTCCTCCCAGGGGGCGAAAGAGACCCAGTACTTC

size: NA
D: TRBD1
J: TRBJ1-6
V: TRBV18
CDR3: CASSPRTGEDNSPLHF
DNA: TGTGCCAGCTCACCAAGGACAGGGGAAGATAATTCACCCCTCCACTTT

size: NA
D: TRBD1
J: TRBJ2-7
V: TRBV18
CDR3: CASSPTGQVDYEQYF
DNA: TGTGCCAGCTCACCAACGGGACAGGTGGATTACGAGCAGTACTTC

size: NA
D: TRBD2
J: TRBJ2-5
V: TRBV4-2
CDR3: CASSQEQREDGETQYF
DNA: TGTGCCAGCAGCCAAGAACAGCGGGAGGACGGAGAGACCCAGTACTTC

size: NA
D: NA
J: TRBJ1-1
V: TRBV6-5
CDR3: CASSYRGNTEAFF
DNA: TGTGCCAGCAGTTACAGGGGAAACACTGAAGCTTTCTTT

size: once
D: NA
J: TRBJ1-5
V: TRBV7-6
CDR3: CASSPEPEGNQPQHF
DNA: TGTGCCAGCAGTCCCGAACCAGAGGGCAATCAGCCCCAGCATTTT

size: NA
D: TRBD2
J: TRBJ2-7
V: TRBV7-2
CDR3: CASSLEPGGGEQYF
DNA: TGTGCCAGCAGCTTAGAGCCGGGAGGCGGCGAGCAGTACTTC

size: NA
D: TRBD2
J: TRBJ2-1
V: TRBV5-5
CDR3: CASSLGTSGRREQFF
DNA: TGTGCCAGCAGCTTGGGGACTAGCGGGAGAAGGGAGCAGTTCTTC

size: NA
D: NA
J: TRBJ2-3
V: TRBV19
CDR3: CASSVFTGDTQYF
DNA: TGTGCCAGTAGTGTTTTTACCGGGGATACGCAGTATTTT

size: NA
D: TRBD1
J: TRBJ2-1
V: TRBV27
CDR3: CASRGTGAVEQFF
DNA: TGTGCCAGCAGGGGGACAGGGGCTGTTGAGCAGTTCTTC

size: NA
D: NA
J: TRBJ2-7
V: TRBV11-2
CDR3: CASSGLAYEQYF
DNA: TGTGCCAGCAGCGGACTGGCGTACGAGCAGTACTTC

size: NA
D: TRBD2
J: TRBJ2-1
V: TRBV24-1
CDR3: CATSVNKRGTSYNEQFF
DNA: TGTGCCACCAGTGTCAATAAGCGGGGGACCTCCTACAATGAGCAGTTCTTC

size: NA
D: NA
J: TRBJ2-1
V: TRBV7-2
CDR3: CASSSGLLPSEQFF
DNA: TGTGCCAGCAGCTCCGGATTACTACCGAGTGAGCAGTTCTTC

size: NA
D: NA
J: TRBJ2-7
V: TRBV25-1
CDR3: CASSERVTAGLNYEQYF
DNA: TGTGCCAGCAGTGAGAGGGTCACCGCGGGCCTAAACTACGAGCAGTACTTC

size: NA
D: NA
J: TRBJ1-6
V: TRBV4-3
CDR3: CASSQGGGVYNSPLHF
DNA: TGCGCCAGCAGCCAAGGGGGAGGGGTTTATAATTCACCCCTCCACTTT

size: NA
D: TRBD2
J: TRBJ2-1
V: TRBV4-3
CDR3: CASSLGLAGDNEQFF
DNA: TGCGCCAGCAGCCTCGGACTAGCGGGAGACAATGAGCAGTTCTTC

size: NA
D: NA
J: TRBJ2-7
V: TRBV11-1
CDR3: CASSTTRTSYEQYF
DNA: TGTGCCAGCAGCACTACCCGCACATCCTACGAGCAGTACTTC

size: once
D: TRBD1
J: TRBJ1-4
V: TRBV5-6
CDR3: CASSSSGTGGAGYEKLFF
DNA: TGTGCCAGCAGCTCCTCCGGGACAGGGGGCGCCGGTTATGAAAAACTGTTTTTT

size: NA
D: TRBD2
J: TRBJ2-7
V: TRBV15
CDR3: CATSTPWTSEGYEQYF
DNA: TGTGCCACCAGCACACCGTGGACTAGCGAGGGCTACGAGCAGTACTTC

size: NA
D: TRBD1
J: TRBJ1-1
V: TRBV9
CDR3: CASSVGQGLSIGTEAFF
DNA: TGTGCCAGCAGCGTGGGACAGGGACTAAGTATAGGGACTGAAGCTTTCTTT

size: NA
D: NA
J: TRBJ1-5
V: TRBV6-4
CDR3: CASSDPGLPPAWPQHF
DNA: TGTGCCAGCAGTGACCCGGGACTCCCGCCGGCGTGGCCCCAGCATTTT

size: NA
D: TRBD1
J: TRBJ2-7
V: TRBV27
CDR3: CASSAQGQLYEQYF
DNA: TGTGCCAGCAGTGCCCAGGGACAGTTATACGAGCAGTACTTC

size: NA
D: NA
J: TRBJ2-7
V: TRBV10-3
CDR3: CAIREPGEGSEQYF
DNA: TGTGCCATCAGGGAACCCGGAGAGGGAAGTGAGCAGTACTTC

size: NA
D: TRBD1
J: TRBJ2-3
V: TRBV19
CDR3: CASSIRDRRDTQYF
DNA: TGTGCCAGTAGTATCAGGGACAGGAGGGATACGCAGTATTTT

size: NA
D: NA
J: TRBJ2-4
V: TRBV2
CDR3: CASSELGGRAKNIQYF
DNA: TGTGCCAGCAGTGAATTAGGGGGACGGGCCAAAAACATTCAGTACTTC

size: few
D: NA
J: TRBJ1-5
V: TRBV7-8
CDR3: CASSLVEGGHQPQHF
DNA: TGTGCCAGCAGCTTAGTCGAGGGCGGCCATCAGCCCCAGCATTTT

size: NA
D: TRBD1
J: TRBJ2-3
V: TRBV24-1
CDR3: CATSDLGQGARTDTQYF
DNA: TGTGCCACCAGTGATTTGGGGCAGGGGGCAAGAACAGATACGCAGTATTTT

size: NA
D: TRBD1
J: TRBJ2-1
V: TRBV19
CDR3: CASSIEITGEYNEQFF
DNA: TGTGCCAGTAGTATAGAGATCACAGGGGAATACAATGAGCAGTTCTTC

size: few
D: TRBD1
J: TRBJ2-1
V: TRBV6-5
CDR3: CASSYHATGGRDEQFF
DNA: TGTGCCAGCAGTTATCATGCGACAGGGGGAAGGGATGAGCAGTTCTTC

size: NA
D: TRBD1
J: TRBJ1-1
V: TRBV29-1
CDR3: CSVGGQLNTEAFF
DNA: TGCAGCGTTGGGGGACAGCTAAACACTGAAGCTTTCTTT